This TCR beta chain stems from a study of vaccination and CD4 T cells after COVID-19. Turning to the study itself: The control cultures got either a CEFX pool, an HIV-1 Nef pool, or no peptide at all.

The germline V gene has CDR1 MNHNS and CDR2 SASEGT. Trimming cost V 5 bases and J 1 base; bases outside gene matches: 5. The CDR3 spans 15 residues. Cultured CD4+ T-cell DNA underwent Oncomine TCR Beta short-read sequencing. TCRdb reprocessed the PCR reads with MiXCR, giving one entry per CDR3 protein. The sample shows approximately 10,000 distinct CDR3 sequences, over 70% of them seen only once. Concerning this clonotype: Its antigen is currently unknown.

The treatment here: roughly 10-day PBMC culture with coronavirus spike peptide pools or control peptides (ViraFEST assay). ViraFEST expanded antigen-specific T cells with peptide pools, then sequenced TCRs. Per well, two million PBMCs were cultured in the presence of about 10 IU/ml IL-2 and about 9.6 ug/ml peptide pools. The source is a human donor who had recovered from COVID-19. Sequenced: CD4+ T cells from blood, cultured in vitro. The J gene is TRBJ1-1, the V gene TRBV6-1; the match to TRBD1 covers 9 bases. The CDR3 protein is CASSPGQGSNTEAFF. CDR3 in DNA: TGTGCCAGCAGTCCGGGACAGGGCTCGAACACTGAAGCTTTCTTT.